This T cell receptor (beta chain) was captured by sequencing in a study of neoadjuvant nivolumab and ipilimumab in lung cancer. Overall study: Nivolumab 3 mg/kg was given days 1, 15 and 29, plus ipilimumab 1 mg/kg day 1 in combination. Study-level results: Resected tumors had greater TCR richness and clonality than uninvolved lung. From pretherapy to surgery, tumor richness and clonality rose with dual therapy. Pretherapy blood TCR richness correlated positively with resected tumor richness.

Measured with immunoSEQ multiplex PCR; TCRdb has only the in-frame clones, and not every one. Among 40,000 to 60,000 clones listed, more than 85% were seen once. V lost 0 bases to trimming and J lost 4 bases, with 10 bases between them. This CDR3 contains 14 residues. The germline CDR1 and CDR2 sequences are SGHRS and YFSETQ. With regard to this clone: Its antigen is still unknown. Different DNA sequences within this sample yield the same CDR3.

Sample: blood, taken before neoadjuvant nivolumab, alone or with ipilimumab. The V and J genes are TRBV5-1 and TRBJ2-5, with TRBD2 as a possible D gene (6 bases). This sequence originates from an adult with non-small cell lung cancer. Some clones in this sample may be carry-over from other donors' samples. The CDR3 coding sequence is TGCGCCAGCAGCTTGGCCGGGGGTGGAGAGACCCAGTACTTC. Encoded protein: CASSLAGGGETQYF. Complete variable domain (other parts from reference TRBV5-1 and TRBJ2-5): KAGVTQTPRYLIKTRGQQVTLSCSPISGHRSVSWYQQTPGQGLQFLFEYFSETQRNKGNFPGRFSGRQFSNSRSEMNVSTLELGDSALYLCASSLAGGGETQYFGPGTRLLVL.